Listed below are T cell receptor beta chains from one sample, sequenced in a study of read filtering for tumor transcriptome and immune sequencing. MiXCR was run by TCRdb on the reads, yielding one entry per CDR3 protein. Among 35,000 to 40,000 distinct CDR3 sequences listed, around 15% were seen once. The sample comprised a population of CD138-negative cells sorted from bone marrow. These receptors all stem from a donor at least 40 years old with multiple myeloma. Both conserved end residues are part of each CDR3. The D gene is left open where the match is weak. Clone size is stated in some rows and not others, as once, few, many or a class when expanded.

D gene	clone size	V gene	J gene	CDR3 protein	CDR3 DNA
.	many	TRBV5-1	TRBJ1-4	CASSSGGAGNEKLFF	TGCGCCAGCAGCTCCGGCGGGGCGGGTAATGAAAAACTGTTTTTT
.	many	TRBV10-2	TRBJ2-3	CASSEEGDTQYF	TGCGCCAGCAGTGAGGAGGGAGATACGCAGTATTTT
.	many	TRBV3-1	TRBJ2-7	CASSHGTRQNF	TGTGCCAGCAGCCACGGGACAAGGCAAAACTTC
TRBD2	many	TRBV20-1	TRBJ2-5	CSASGGKKETQYF	TGCAGTGCTAGCGGGGGGAAAAAAGAGACCCAGTACTTC
TRBD2	many	TRBV27	TRBJ2-3	CASSKYSGGATDTQYF	TGTGCCAGCAGCAAATATAGCGGGGGGGCAACAGATACGCAGTATTTT
TRBD1	.	TRBV19	TRBJ2-7	CASRTDRGYGQYF	TGTGCCAGTAGGACGGACAGGGGTTACGGGCAGTACTTC
.	.	TRBV2	TRBJ1-1	CASSYRVGGAFF	TGCGCCAGCAGTTACAGGGTCGGTGGAGCTTTCTTT
.	many	TRBV10-1	TRBJ2-5	CASSESGAETQYF	TGCGCCAGCAGTGAGTCAGGGGCCGAGACCCAGTACTTC
.	many	TRBV20-1	TRBJ1-6	CSARDPYGNSPLHF	TGCAGTGCTAGGGACCCTTATGGGAATTCACCCCTCCACTTT
.	many	TRBV28	TRBJ1-4	CASSLGEATNEKLFF	TGTGCCAGCAGTTTAGGGGAAGCAACTAATGAAAAACTGTTTTTT
.	many	TRBV29-1	TRBJ2-3	CSVEDWGSSDTQYF	TGCAGCGTTGAAGATTGGGGGTCTTCCGATACGCAGTATTTT
TRBD2	many	TRBV15	TRBJ2-3	CATTRGGQDTQYF	TGTGCCACCACGCGGGGGGGCCAGGATACGCAGTATTTT
TRBD1	.	TRBV7-9	TRBJ1-3	CASSSDRATSGNTIYF	TGTGCCAGCAGCTCAGACAGGGCCACCTCTGGAAACACCATATATTTT
.	many	TRBV5-1	TRBJ2-3	CASSLIASSDTQYF	TGCGCCAGCAGCTTGATCGCTAGTAGCGATACGCAGTATTTT
TRBD1	many	TRBV5-5	TRBJ1-1	CASSSRDSIYTEAFF	TGTGCCAGCAGCTCCCGGGACAGCATATACACTGAAGCTTTCTTT